This T cell receptor beta chain derives from a study of blood T cell repertoires in COVID-19. Study-wide background: COVID-19 samples, acute and convalescent, were from the United States, Italy and Spain. T cells, B-cell-depleted T cells, or PBMCs supplied cDNA or gDNA.

This clone has a single count. The CDR3 is 14 amino acids. With 5 bases removed from V and 7 bases from J, the gap between germline ends came to 16 bases. Germline lookup yields CDR1 SGHTS and CDR2 YDEGEE. In the original analysis: Reference gene primer amplification gave estimated nucleated cell counts. Assay: immunoSEQ multiplex PCR; the TCRdb copy retains only in-frame clones and omits some. V and J calls and clone size come straight from that table; D and trimming were deduced from the DNA. The sample shows around 100,000 clones, approximately 88% of them seen only once. Sequencing was performed on peripheral blood. This chain connects TRBV5-8 to TRBJ1-5; perhaps TRBD1 as D (6 bases). The origin of this receptor is a human donor in a cohort sampled during active COVID-19. The CDR3 region has the DNA TGTGCCAGCAGAAGTTGGGCGGGGGGCCAGCCCCAGCATTTT. This encodes CASRSWAGGQPQHF. The entire variable domain, with the rest obtained from reference TRBV5-8 and TRBJ1-5, is as follows: EAGVTQSPTHLIKTRGQQATLRCSPISGHTSVYWYQQALGLGLQFLLWYDEGEERNRGNFPPRFSGRQFPNYSSELNVNALELEDSALYLCASRSWAGGQPQHFGDGTRLSIL.